Sequencing of this TCR beta chain was carried out in a study of T-cell memory formation after mild COVID-19. The CDR3 runs 16 residues. V shed 6 bases and J shed 2 bases, with 17 bases lying between them. Each CDR3 protein gets one entry after TCRdb re-called the 5' RACE reads with MiXCR. The sample lists 360,000 or so distinct CDR3 sequences; around 30% were seen once. Sequencing was carried out using PBMCs or a T cell subset sorted from them (not recorded which). This sequence originates from an adult woman who had mild COVID-19 (a few samples of this study predate the infection). Cell type and time point are not known. This sequence joins TRBV12-3 or TRBV12-4 and TRBJ2-1; tentatively, D is TRBD2 (7 bases). The CDR3 spells CASSLPGRGPYNEQFF. CDR3 DNA: TGTGCCAGCAGCTTACCCGGGCGGGGGCCCTACAATGAGCAGTTCTTC.